This T cell receptor (beta chain) was recorded in a study of blood T cell repertoires in COVID-19. Study summary: Material from acute and convalescent COVID-19 was sourced from the United States, Italy and Spain. T cells, B-cell-depleted T cells, or PBMCs provided the cDNA or gDNA that served as material.

Trimming removed 6 bases at V and 3 bases at J, with 8 bases between. Germline CDR1 is MNHEY and CDR2 is SVGAGI. The CDR3 spans 12 residues. Original processing methods: Researchers report that nucleated cell counts were estimated from reference gene primer amplification. The assay was immunoSEQ multiplex PCR, and TCRdb's table has in-frame clones only and misses some. V and J calls and clone size are given by that table; D and trimming were obtained from the DNA. This sample yields more than 80,000 clones, of which approximately 90% are seen a single time; 15% to 20% belongs to the top ten. The sample taken for sequencing was peripheral blood. V and J are TRBV6-5 and TRBJ1-2, with D maybe TRBD1 (5 bases). This clonotype originated in a woman aged 55-69 years with COVID-19, enrolled during active disease. The CDR3 sequence: CASRGPDYGYTF. Written as DNA, the CDR3 is TGTGCCAGCAGGGGGCCCGACTATGGCTACACCTTC.